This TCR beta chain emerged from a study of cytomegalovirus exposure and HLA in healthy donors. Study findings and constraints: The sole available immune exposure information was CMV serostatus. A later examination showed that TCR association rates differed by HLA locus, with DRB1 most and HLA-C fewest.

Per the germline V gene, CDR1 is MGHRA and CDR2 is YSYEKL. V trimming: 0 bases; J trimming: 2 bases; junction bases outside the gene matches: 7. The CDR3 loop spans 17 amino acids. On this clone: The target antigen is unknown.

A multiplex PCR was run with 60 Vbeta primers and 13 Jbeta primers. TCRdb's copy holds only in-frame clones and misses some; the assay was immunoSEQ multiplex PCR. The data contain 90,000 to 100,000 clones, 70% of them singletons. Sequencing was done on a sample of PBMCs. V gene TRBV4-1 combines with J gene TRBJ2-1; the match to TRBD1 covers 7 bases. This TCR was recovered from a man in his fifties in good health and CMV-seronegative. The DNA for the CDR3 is TGCGCCAGCAGCCAAGATCGGCATGGGACAGCCTACAATGAGCAGTTCTTC. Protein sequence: CASSQDRHGTAYNEQFF.